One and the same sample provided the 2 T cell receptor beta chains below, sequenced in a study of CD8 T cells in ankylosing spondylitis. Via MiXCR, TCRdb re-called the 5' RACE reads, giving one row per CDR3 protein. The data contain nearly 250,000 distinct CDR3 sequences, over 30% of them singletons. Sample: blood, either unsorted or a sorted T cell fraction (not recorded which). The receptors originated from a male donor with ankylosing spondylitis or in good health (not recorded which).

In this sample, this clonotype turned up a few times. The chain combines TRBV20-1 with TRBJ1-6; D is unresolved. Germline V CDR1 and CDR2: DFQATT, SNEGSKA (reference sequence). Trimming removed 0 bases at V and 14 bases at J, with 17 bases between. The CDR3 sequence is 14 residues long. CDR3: CSARDSVGSWTLHF. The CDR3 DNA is TGCAGTGCTAGAGATTCAGTCGGATCCTGGACCCTCCACTTT.

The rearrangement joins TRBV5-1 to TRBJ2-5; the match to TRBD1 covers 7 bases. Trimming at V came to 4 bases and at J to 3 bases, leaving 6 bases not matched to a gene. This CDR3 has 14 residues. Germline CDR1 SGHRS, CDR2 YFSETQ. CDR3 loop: CASSPSDREETQYF. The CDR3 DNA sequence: TGCGCCAGCAGCCCATCCGACAGGGAAGAGACCCAGTACTTC.